Below, one T cell receptor beta chain is given with its context. Its antigen is still unknown. The data stem from a study of siplizumab effects on memory and regulatory T cells. Study results and limitations: Proliferating CD4+ or CD8+ clones, roughly 75-97% of them, lacked an assignable naive or memory phenotype.

Trimming cost V 1 base and J 10 bases, with 14 bases left between them. Germline lookup yields CDR1 MGHRA and CDR2 YSYEKL. The CDR3 contains 14 residues. TCRdb's copy holds only in-frame clones and misses some; the assay was immunoSEQ multiplex PCR. The sample has approximately 68,000 clones, about 90% seen once; the top ten hold over 25%. The sequencing input was CD8+ T cells sorted from blood. The sequence was obtained from a human donor in good health. The chain links TRBV4-1 to TRBJ2-1; D remains ambiguous. CDR3 coding DNA: TGCGCCAGCAGCCAAGGCCCCCGACGAAGCGAGCAGTTCTTC. Translated: CASSQGPRRSEQFF.